This is a list of T cell receptor beta chains from one sample in a study of CD8 T cells in ankylosing spondylitis. MiXCR was run by TCRdb on the 5' RACE reads, yielding one entry per CDR3 protein. The table lists under 850,000 distinct CDR3 sequences, about 20% of them singletons. Sequenced: blood, either unsorted or a sorted T cell fraction (not recorded which). Receptors were obtained from a male donor with ankylosing spondylitis. Each CDR3 is given with its conserved first and last residue.

CDR3 protein: CASSLGTPSYNEQFF
V gene: TRBV11-2

CDR3 protein: CASGLEASNEQFF
V gene: TRBV12-5

CDR3 protein: CASSKQRGDEQFF
V gene: TRBV4-1

CDR3 protein: CASNRGLEEKLFF
V gene: TRBV6-6

CDR3 protein: CAWSRQTLYGYTF
V gene: TRBV30

CDR3 protein: CASSLQGLNEKLFF
V gene: TRBV4-1

CDR3 protein: CSLKGFSYNEQFF
V gene: TRBV20-1

CDR3 protein: CASSYGEQINEKLFF
V gene: TRBV7-8

CDR3 protein: CASSLDTRGPYEQYF
V gene: TRBV7-2

CDR3 protein: CASRQASGDYTDTQYF
V gene: TRBV7-9

CDR3 protein: CASSLPRLAAGPNEQFF
V gene: TRBV28

CDR3 protein: CASSHYRELGNQPQHF
V gene: TRBV12-3/TRBV12-4

CDR3 protein: CSAQRKLYEQYF
V gene: TRBV20-1

CDR3 protein: CASKTRPSTDTQYF
V gene: TRBV5-1

CDR3 protein: CASSEKFSGYTF
V gene: TRBV6-1

CDR3 protein: CATSREDRVNQPQHF
V gene: TRBV15

CDR3 protein: CASSEFEVPKYF
V gene: TRBV25-1

CDR3 protein: CASSPRGPDTGELFF
V gene: TRBV11-2

CDR3 protein: CSVETLGGNEQFF
V gene: TRBV29-1

CDR3 protein: CASSPSGGYNSPLHF
V gene: TRBV12-3/TRBV12-4

CDR3 protein: CASGSSVRGNTEAFF
V gene: TRBV12-5

CDR3 protein: CASSTGTPTPSGGYTF
V gene: TRBV12-3/TRBV12-4

CDR3 protein: CASSLERFELAGVKQFF
V gene: TRBV11-2

CDR3 protein: CASSQDRENTGELFF
V gene: TRBV4-3

CDR3 protein: CASSLAISLGTDTQYF
V gene: TRBV11-1

CDR3 protein: CASSLDASSYNSPLHF
V gene: TRBV5-1

CDR3 protein: CASSQDQDRPVYTQYF
V gene: TRBV14

CDR3 protein: CASGDGTLPINYGYTF
V gene: TRBV5-1

CDR3 protein: CASSVGPLLAGRSGANVLTF
V gene: TRBV9

CDR3 protein: CASSLASASYNEQFF
V gene: TRBV5-1

CDR3 protein: CASSYAGGTYNEQFF
V gene: TRBV7-8

CDR3 protein: CSVELTPTYEQYF
V gene: TRBV29-1

CDR3 protein: CASSEGRGIADTEAFF
V gene: TRBV10-2

CDR3 protein: CASSSRPQETQYF
V gene: TRBV21-1

CDR3 protein: CASSHLAGLAGADTQYF
V gene: TRBV6-1

CDR3 protein: CASITSGTYEQYF
V gene: TRBV28

CDR3 protein: CASSLASGRAAGGEQFF
V gene: TRBV12-3/TRBV12-4

CDR3 protein: CASSLEWGRSPLHF
V gene: TRBV27

CDR3 protein: CASSIPMYNEQFF
V gene: TRBV12-3/TRBV12-4

CDR3 protein: CASSLDSSGREETQYF
V gene: TRBV7-9

CDR3 protein: CASSQDGTVEQFF
V gene: TRBV4-1

CDR3 protein: CASSQQPTGQSYEQYF
V gene: TRBV9

CDR3 protein: CASSHLGVGYGYTF
V gene: TRBV3-1

CDR3 protein: CSAMGQGHIQYF
V gene: TRBV20-1

CDR3 protein: CAIRGDYQGNEQFF
V gene: TRBV10-3

CDR3 protein: CAGGGLGTDTQYF
V gene: TRBV7-9

CDR3 protein: CASSFNSGELFF
V gene: TRBV18

CDR3 protein: CASSFSVGGGELFF
V gene: TRBV27

CDR3 protein: CASSVAIYEQYF
V gene: TRBV6-1

CDR3 protein: CASSYAGGPSDEQYF
V gene: TRBV5-4

CDR3 protein: CASSITGTGGRETQYF
V gene: TRBV7-8